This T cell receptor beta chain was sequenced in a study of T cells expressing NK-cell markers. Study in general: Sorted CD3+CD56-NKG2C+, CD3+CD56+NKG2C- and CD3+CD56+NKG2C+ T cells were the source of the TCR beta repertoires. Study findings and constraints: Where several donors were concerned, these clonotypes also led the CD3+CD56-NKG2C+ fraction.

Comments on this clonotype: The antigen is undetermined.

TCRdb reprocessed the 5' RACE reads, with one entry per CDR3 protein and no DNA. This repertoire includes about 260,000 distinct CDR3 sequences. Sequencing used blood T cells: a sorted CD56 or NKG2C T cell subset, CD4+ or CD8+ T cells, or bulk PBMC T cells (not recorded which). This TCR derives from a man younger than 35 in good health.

This chain's CDR3 is CSANRVTSGYKETQYF. The chain carries TRBV20-1 and TRBJ2-5; TCRdb reports TRBD2, a call that lacks DNA to check it against. The CDR3 is 16 amino acids. CDR1 DFQATT and CDR2 SNEGSKA come from the germline V gene (reference sequence).